This T cell receptor (beta chain) came from a study of cytomegalovirus exposure and HLA in healthy donors. Study-level results: Among TCR beta chains of equal frequency, HLA-associated ones were more clonally expanded in a later analysis. Highest at DRB1 and lowest at HLA-C, TCR association rates differed among HLA loci in a later analysis.

V lost 3 bases to trimming and J lost 7 bases, with 18 bases between them. The CDR3 spans 14 residues. Germline V gives CDR1 GTSNPN, CDR2 SVGIG (reference sequence). Regarding this clone: Its antigen is unknown.

PCR amplification relied on 60 Vbeta primers (plus 13 Jbeta primers). Clones were read by immunoSEQ multiplex PCR, and TCRdb kept only the in-frame ones, dropping some. The sample carries over 200,000 clones, approximately 87% recorded once. The sequence came from a human donor in good health. The V call is TRBV30, the J call TRBJ1-1; D might be TRBD1 (6 bases). Source material: PBMCs. In DNA form, the CDR3 reads TGTGCCTGGAGGTCTATAGGGGGTTCGGGTGAAGCTTTCTTT. The encoded protein is CAWRSIGGSGEAFF.